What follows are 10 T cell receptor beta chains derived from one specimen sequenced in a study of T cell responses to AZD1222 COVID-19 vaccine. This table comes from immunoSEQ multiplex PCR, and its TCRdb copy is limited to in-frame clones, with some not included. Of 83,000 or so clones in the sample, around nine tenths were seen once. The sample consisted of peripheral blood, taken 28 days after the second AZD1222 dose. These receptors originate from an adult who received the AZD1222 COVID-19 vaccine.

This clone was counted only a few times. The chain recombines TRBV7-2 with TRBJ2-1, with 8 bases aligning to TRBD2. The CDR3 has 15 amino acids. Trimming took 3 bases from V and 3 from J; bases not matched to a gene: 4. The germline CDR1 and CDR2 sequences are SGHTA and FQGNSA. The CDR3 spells CASSFSGNLYNEQFF. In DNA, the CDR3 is TGTGCCAGCAGCTTTAGCGGGAACCTCTACAATGAGCAGTTCTTC.

The CDR3 region is CASSVEGIHEQYF. CDR3 DNA sequence: TGTGCCAGCAGCGTAGAGGGTATCCACGAGCAGTACTTC. The V call is TRBV9, the J call TRBJ2-7; D not certain. The germline V gene has CDR1 SGDLS and CDR2 YYNGEE. The CDR3 spans 13 residues. The V gene lost 0 bases and the J gene lost 5 bases, with 9 bases spanning the gap.

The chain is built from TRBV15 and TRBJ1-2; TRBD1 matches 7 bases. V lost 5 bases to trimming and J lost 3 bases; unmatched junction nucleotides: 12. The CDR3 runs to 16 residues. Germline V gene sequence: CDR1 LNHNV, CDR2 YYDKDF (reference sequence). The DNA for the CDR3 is TGTGCCACCAGCGCCCGAGGAGGGACAGAGGACTATGGCTACACCTTC. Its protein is CATSARGGTEDYGYTF.

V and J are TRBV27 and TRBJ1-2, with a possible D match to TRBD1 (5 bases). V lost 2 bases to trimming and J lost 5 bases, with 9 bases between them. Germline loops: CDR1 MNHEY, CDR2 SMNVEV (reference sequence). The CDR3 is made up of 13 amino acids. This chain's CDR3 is CASSLGAAYGYTF. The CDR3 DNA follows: TGTGCCAGCAGTTTAGGGGCGGCGTATGGCTACACCTTC.

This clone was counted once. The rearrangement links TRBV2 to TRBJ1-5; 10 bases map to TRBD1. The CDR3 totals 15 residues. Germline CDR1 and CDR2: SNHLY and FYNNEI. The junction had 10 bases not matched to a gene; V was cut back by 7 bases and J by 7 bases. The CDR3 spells CASTLTGGLGQPQHF. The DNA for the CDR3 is TGTGCCAGCACCCTGACAGGGGGCTTAGGGCAGCCCCAGCATTTT.

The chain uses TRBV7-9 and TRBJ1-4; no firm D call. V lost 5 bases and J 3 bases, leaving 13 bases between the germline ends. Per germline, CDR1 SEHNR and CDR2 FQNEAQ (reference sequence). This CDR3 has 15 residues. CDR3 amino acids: CASSIVGSPNEKLFF. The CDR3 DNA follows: TGTGCCAGCAGCATTGTTGGCAGCCCTAATGAAAAACTGTTTTTT.

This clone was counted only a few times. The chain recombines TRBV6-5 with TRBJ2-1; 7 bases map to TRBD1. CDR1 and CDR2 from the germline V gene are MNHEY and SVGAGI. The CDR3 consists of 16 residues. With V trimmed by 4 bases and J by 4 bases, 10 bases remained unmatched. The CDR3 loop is CASSFTGAGVYNEQFF. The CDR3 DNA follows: TGTGCCAGCAGTTTCACAGGGGCTGGGGTGTACAATGAGCAGTTCTTC.

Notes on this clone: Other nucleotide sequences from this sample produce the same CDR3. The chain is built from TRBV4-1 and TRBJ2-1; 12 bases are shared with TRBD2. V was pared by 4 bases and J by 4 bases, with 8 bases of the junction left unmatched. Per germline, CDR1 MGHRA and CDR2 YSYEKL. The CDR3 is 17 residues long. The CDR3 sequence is CASSRGLAGRGYNEQFF. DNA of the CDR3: TGCGCCAGCAGCCGTGGACTAGCGGGAAGGGGATACAATGAGCAGTTCTTC.

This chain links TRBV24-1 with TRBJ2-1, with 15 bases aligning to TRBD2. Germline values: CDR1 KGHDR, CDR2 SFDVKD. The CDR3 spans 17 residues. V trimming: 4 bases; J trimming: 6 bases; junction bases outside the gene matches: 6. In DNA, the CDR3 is TGTGCCACCAGTGACAGTGGACTAGCGGGAGGGTTCAATGAGCAGTTCTTC. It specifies CATSDSGLAGGFNEQFF.

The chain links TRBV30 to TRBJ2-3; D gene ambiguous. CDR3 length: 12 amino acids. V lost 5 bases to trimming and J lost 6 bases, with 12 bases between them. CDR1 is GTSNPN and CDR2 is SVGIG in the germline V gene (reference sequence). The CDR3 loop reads CAWSDLQDTQYF. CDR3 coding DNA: TGTGCCTGGTCCGATTTACAGGATACGCAGTATTTT.